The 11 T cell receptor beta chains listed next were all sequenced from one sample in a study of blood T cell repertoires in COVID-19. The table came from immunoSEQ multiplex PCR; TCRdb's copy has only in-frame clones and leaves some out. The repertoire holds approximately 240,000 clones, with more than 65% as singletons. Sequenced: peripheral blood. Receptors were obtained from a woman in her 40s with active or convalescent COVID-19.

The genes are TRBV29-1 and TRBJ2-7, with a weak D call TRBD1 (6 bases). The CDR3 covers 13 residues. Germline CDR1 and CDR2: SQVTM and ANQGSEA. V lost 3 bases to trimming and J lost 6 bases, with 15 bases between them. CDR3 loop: CSVDGQSICEQYV. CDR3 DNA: TGCAGCGTTGATGGACAGTCCATTTGCGAGCAGTACGTC.

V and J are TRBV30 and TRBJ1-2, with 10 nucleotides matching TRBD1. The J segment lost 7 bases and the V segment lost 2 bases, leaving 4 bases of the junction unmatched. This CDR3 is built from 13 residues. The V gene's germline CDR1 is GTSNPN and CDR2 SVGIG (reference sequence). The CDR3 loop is CAWSRQGAGGYTF. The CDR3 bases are TGTGCCTGGAGTAGACAGGGGGCCGGTGGCTACACCTTC.

The CDR3 DNA sequence: TGTGCCAGTTCAGCCGGGACAGAGCAAGAGACCCAGTACTTC. Amino acids: CASSAGTEQETQYF. This rearrangement joins TRBV18 to TRBJ2-5; 7 bases are a match to TRBD1. CDR3 length: 14 amino acids. Germline loops: CDR1 KGHSH, CDR2 LQKENI. Trimming at V came to 9 bases and at J to 2 bases, leaving 9 bases not matched to a gene.

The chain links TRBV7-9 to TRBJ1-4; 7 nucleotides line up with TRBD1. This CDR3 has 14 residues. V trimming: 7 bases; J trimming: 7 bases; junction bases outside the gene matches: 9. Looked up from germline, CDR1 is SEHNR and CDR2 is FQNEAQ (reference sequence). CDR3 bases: TGTGCCAGCACCTGGACAGGAGGGTTTGAAAAACTGTTTTTT. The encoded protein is CASTWTGGFEKLFF.

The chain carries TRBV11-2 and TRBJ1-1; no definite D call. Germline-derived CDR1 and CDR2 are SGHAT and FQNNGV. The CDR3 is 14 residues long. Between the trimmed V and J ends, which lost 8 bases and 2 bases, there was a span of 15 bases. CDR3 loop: CASGQNVGNTEAFF. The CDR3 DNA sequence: TGTGCCAGCGGGCAGAACGTCGGTAACACTGAAGCTTTCTTT.

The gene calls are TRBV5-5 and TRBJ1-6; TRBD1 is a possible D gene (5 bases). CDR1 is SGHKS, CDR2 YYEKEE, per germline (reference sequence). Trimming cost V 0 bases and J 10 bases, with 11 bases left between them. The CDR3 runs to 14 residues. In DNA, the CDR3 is TGTGCCAGCAGCTTGGGTACCGGGGGATCACCCCTCCACTTT. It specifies CASSLGTGGSPLHF.

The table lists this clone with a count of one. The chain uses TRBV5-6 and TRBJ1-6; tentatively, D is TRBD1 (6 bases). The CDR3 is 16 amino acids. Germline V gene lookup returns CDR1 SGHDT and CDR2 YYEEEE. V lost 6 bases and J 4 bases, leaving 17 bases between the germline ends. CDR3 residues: CASNQGTEIYNSPLHF. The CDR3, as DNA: TGTGCCAGCAACCAGGGGACGGAAATTTATAATTCACCCCTCCACTTT. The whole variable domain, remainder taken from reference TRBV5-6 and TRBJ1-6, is DAGVTQSPTHLIKTRGQQVTLRCSPKSGHDTVSWYQQALGQGPQFIFQYYEEEERQRGNFPDRFSGHQFPNYSSELNVNALLLGDSALYLCASNQGTEIYNSPLHFGNGTRLTVT.

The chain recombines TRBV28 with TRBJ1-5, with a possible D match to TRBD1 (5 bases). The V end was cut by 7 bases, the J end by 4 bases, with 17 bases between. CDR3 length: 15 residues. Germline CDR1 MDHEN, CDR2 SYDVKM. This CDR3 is CASTDGGGRNQPQHF. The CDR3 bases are TGTGCCAGCACCGACGGCGGGGGGAGGAATCAGCCCCAGCATTTT.

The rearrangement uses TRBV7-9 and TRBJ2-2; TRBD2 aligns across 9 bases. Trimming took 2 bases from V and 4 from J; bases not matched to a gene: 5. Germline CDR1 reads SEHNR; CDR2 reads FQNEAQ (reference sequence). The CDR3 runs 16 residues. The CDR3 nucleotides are TGTGCCAGCAGCTTACGTAGCGGGGGTGGCACCGGGGAGCTGTTTTTT. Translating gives CASSLRSGGGTGELFF.

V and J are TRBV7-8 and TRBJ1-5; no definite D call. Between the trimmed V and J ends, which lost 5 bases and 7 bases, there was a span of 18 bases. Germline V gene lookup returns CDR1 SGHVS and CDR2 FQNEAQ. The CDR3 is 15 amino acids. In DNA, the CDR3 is TGTGCCAGCAGCAAATACCAAGGGCCTAGCCAGCCCCAGCATTTT. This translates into CASSKYQGPSQPQHF.

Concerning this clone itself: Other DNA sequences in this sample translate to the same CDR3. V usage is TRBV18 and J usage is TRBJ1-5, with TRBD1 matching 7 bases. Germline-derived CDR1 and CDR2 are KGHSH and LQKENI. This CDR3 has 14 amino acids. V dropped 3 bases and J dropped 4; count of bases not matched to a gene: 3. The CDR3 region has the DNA TGTGCCAGCTCACCCGGGACAGCTAATCAGCCCCAGCATTTT. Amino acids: CASSPGTANQPQHF.